One and the same sample provided the 11 T cell receptor beta chains below, sequenced in a study of OX40 agonist ivuxolimab in advanced cancers. Here immunoSEQ multiplex PCR was the method, and the copy in TCRdb shows in-frame clones only, minus some. Counted here are 28,000 or so clones, approximately 86% occurring once; the ten biggest clones make up roughly 40%. Here the sequenced sample was CD4+ or CD8+ T cells sorted from blood, taken in a trial of the OX40 agonist ivuxolimab. Source of these receptors: an adult with an advanced solid tumor such as melanoma, head and neck, liver or kidney cancer.

The V gene is TRBV29-1, the J gene TRBJ1-3, with D possibly being TRBD1 (5 bases). V gave up 3 bases and J gave up 0 bases, with 9 bases separating them. CDR3 length: 14 residues. Germline V lookup: CDR1 SQVTM, CDR2 ANQGSEA. The chain's CDR3 is CSVEDGASGNTIYF. The DNA of the CDR3 is TGCAGCGTTGAGGACGGGGCCTCTGGAAACACCATATATTTT.

The DNA of the CDR3 is TGCGCCAGCAGTGATCAAGCGGATTACCAAGAGACCCAGTACTTC. Encoded protein: CASSDQADYQETQYF. V is TRBV10-2 and J is TRBJ2-5, with D possibly matching TRBD2 (5 bases). In germline, CDR1 is WSHSY, CDR2 SAAADI. Trimming pared 3 bases from V and 0 bases from J, leaving 11 bases between. The CDR3 is made up of 15 amino acids.

This clone was observed a single time. This chain uses TRBV7-9 with TRBJ2-2; the match to TRBD2 covers 12 bases. This CDR3 is built from 18 residues. V lost 5 bases to trimming and J lost 7 bases; unmatched junction nucleotides: 14. Germline V gives CDR1 SEHNR, CDR2 FQNEAQ (reference sequence). The CDR3 nucleotides are TGTGCCAGCAGCGCCCGCTCCGGACTAGCGGGATTCGGCGGGGAGCTGTTTTTT. Its translation is CASSARSGLAGFGGELFF.

The rearrangement joins TRBV4-1 to TRBJ1-1, with TRBD1 matching 7 bases. Germline trimming cut 4 bases from V and 3 bases from J; bases unmatched to any gene: 17. This CDR3 is 18 amino acids long. Germline lookup yields CDR1 MGHRA and CDR2 YSYEKL. CDR3 sequence (DNA): TGCGCCAGCAGCCCGAGCACAGGGGATCTTGGTCGGGACACTGAAGCTTTCTTT. Translating it yields CASSPSTGDLGRDTEAFF.

This chain uses TRBV28 with TRBJ2-2; D possibly corresponds to TRBD2 (7 bases). CDR1 MDHEN and CDR2 SYDVKM come from the germline V gene. This CDR3 spans 17 amino acids. V was clipped by 4 bases and J by 3 bases, with 18 bases between them. The CDR3 here is CASSYSPAGADTGELFF. The DNA for the CDR3 is TGTGCCAGCAGTTACAGTCCGGCGGGGGCCGACACCGGGGAGCTGTTTTTT.

V gene TRBV7-9 combines with J gene TRBJ2-1; no firm D call. The germline gives CDR1 SEHNR, CDR2 FQNEAQ (reference sequence). Between the trimmed V and J ends, which lost 2 bases and 9 bases, there was a span of 5 bases. The CDR3 contains 11 residues. This CDR3 reads CASSLLGEQFF. In DNA, the CDR3 is TGTGCCAGCAGCTTATTAGGTGAGCAGTTCTTC.

The chain carries TRBV7-3 and TRBJ1-4; D not certain. This CDR3 has 15 amino acids. Trimming shortened V by 5 bases and J by 7 bases, and 17 bases separated the two germline ends. Germline assignment: CDR1 SGHTA and CDR2 FQGTGA. This CDR3 is CASSQTRDWGEKLFF. CDR3 in DNA: TGTGCCAGCAGCCAGACTCGAGACTGGGGTGAAAAACTGTTTTTT.

The V gene is TRBV7-2, the J gene TRBJ2-3; 9 bases fit TRBD2. This CDR3 is built from 16 residues. The V gene end was trimmed by 5 bases and the J gene end by 2 bases; junction bases not matched to a gene: 8. Germline lookup yields CDR1 SGHTA and CDR2 FQGNSA. The CDR3 nucleotides are TGTGCCAGCAGCCCCCGAGCGGGAGGTAACACAGATACGCAGTATTTT. Its translation: CASSPRAGGNTDTQYF.

This clone was recorded once. The chain carries TRBV10-3 and TRBJ1-1; D is unclear. The CDR3 extends over 12 amino acids. The V gene lost 6 bases and the J gene lost 8 bases, with 13 bases spanning the gap. CDR1 is ENHRY, CDR2 SYGVKD, per germline. The chain's CDR3 is CAISGGETEAFF. DNA of the CDR3: TGTGCCATCAGCGGTGGAGAGACAGAAGCTTTCTTT.

The rearrangement uses TRBV7-9 and TRBJ2-7; TRBD2 aligns across 8 bases. Germline loops: CDR1 SEHNR, CDR2 FQNEAQ (reference sequence). V lost 4 bases, J lost 4 bases, and 6 bases stayed unmatched. CDR3 length: 14 amino acids. The CDR3, as DNA: TGTGCCAGCAGCTCTCGGACTAGCTTTTACGAGCAGTACTTC. Translation: CASSSRTSFYEQYF.

This clone was counted once. The chain couples TRBV7-2 to TRBJ2-1; D unresolved. The V end lost 2 bases, the J end lost 4 bases, and 12 bases lay between the germline ends. Germline V gene data show CDR1 as SGHTA and CDR2 as FQGNSA. CDR3 size: 15 residues. The CDR3 nucleotides read TGTGCCAGCAGCTTATGGGAAGGCAGGTACAATGAGCAGTTCTTC. Translation gives CASSLWEGRYNEQFF.